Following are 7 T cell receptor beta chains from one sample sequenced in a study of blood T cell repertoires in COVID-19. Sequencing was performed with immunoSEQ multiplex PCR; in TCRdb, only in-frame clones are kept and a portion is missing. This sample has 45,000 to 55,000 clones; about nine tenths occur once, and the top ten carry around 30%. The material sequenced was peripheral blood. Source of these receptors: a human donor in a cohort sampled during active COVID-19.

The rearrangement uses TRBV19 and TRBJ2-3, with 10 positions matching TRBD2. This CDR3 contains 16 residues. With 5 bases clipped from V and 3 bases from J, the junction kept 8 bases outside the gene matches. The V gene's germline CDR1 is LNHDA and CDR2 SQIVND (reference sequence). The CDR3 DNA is TGTGCCAGTAGTTCTACGGGACTAGCGAGGACAGATACGCAGTATTTT. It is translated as CASSSTGLARTDTQYF.

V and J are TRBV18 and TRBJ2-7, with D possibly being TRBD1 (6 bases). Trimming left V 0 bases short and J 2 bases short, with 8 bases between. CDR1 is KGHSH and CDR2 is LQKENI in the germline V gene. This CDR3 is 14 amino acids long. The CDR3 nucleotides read TGTGCCAGCTCACCACCCGAGGGGGCCTACGAGCAGTACTTC. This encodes CASSPPEGAYEQYF.

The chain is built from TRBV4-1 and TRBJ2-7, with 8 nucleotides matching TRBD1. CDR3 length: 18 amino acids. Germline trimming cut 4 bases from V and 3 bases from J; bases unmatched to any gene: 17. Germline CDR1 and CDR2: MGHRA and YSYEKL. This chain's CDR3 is CASSLKASGQGTHYEQYF. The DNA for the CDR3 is TGCGCCAGCAGCCTCAAGGCCAGTGGACAGGGCACCCACTACGAGCAGTACTTC.

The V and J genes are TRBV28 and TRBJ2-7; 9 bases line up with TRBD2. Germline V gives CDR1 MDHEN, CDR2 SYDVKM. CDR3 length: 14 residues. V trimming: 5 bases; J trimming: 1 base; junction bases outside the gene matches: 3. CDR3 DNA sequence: TGTGCCAGCAGTGTTAGCGGGGGATCCTACGAGCAGTACTTC. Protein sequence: CASSVSGGSYEQYF.

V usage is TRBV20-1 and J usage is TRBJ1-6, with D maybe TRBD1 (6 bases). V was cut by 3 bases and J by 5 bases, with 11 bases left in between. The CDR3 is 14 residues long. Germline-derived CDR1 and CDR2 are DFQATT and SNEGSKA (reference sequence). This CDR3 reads CSASNQGNNSPLHF. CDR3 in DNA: TGCAGTGCTAGTAACCAGGGGAATAATTCACCCCTCCACTTT.

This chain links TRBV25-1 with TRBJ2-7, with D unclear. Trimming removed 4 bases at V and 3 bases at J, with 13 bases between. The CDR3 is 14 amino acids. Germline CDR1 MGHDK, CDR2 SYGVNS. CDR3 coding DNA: TGTGCCAGCAGTGGATATCCCCCTTTCTACGAGCAGTACTTC. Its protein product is CASSGYPPFYEQYF.

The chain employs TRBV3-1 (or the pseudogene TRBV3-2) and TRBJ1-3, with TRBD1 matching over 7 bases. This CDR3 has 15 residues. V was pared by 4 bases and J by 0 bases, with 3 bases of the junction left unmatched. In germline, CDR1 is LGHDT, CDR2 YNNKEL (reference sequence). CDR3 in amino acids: CASSLTGDSGNTIYF. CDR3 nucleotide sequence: TGTGCCAGCAGCCTTACAGGGGACTCTGGAAACACCATATATTTT.